One sample yielded the 4 T cell receptor beta chains listed below, sequenced in a study of blood T cell repertoires in COVID-19. The protocol was immunoSEQ multiplex PCR, while the TCRdb copy is restricted to in-frame clones and leaves out a portion. This sample has a few hundred thousand clones; around 87% occur once, and the top ten carry about 7.8%. Sequenced: peripheral blood. The receptors derive from a woman in her forties or fifties who had recovered from COVID-19.

The genes are TRBV27 and TRBJ1-1; a possible D gene is TRBD1 (5 bases). V dropped 2 bases and J dropped 2 bases, with 12 bases sitting between them. Germline-derived CDR1 and CDR2 are MNHEY and SMNVEV (reference sequence). The CDR3 contains 15 residues. CDR3 loop: CASSLRRGTNTEAFF. In DNA form, the CDR3 reads TGTGCCAGCAGTTTAAGACGGGGGACCAACACTGAAGCTTTCTTT.

This sequence joins TRBV5-4 and TRBJ1-1, with D possibly matching TRBD1 (5 bases). The CDR3 has 14 residues. Germline assignment: CDR1 SGHNT and CDR2 YYREEE (reference sequence). With 3 bases removed from V and 2 bases from J, the gap between germline ends came to 11 bases. The DNA for the CDR3 is TGTGCCAGCAGCTGGGGGAGGTCTAACACTGAAGCTTTCTTT. Its translation is CASSWGRSNTEAFF.

This chain's CDR3 is CASSEEALVQFF. The CDR3 bases are TGTGCCAGCAGTGAAGAAGCGCTAGTTCAGTTCTTC. The chain links TRBV2 to TRBJ2-1, with unresolved D. Germline V gene lookup returns CDR1 SNHLY and CDR2 FYNNEI. V lost 1 base to trimming and J lost 13 bases, with 11 bases between them. The CDR3 loop spans 12 amino acids. The variable domain in full, completed from reference TRBV2 and TRBJ2-1, reads EPEVTQTPSHQVTQMGQEVILRCVPISNHLYFYWYRQILGQKVEFLVSFYNNEISEKSEIFDDQFSVERPDGSNFTLKIRSTKLEDSAMYFCASSEEALVQFFGPGTRLTVL.

The chain has TRBV28 and TRBJ1-3, with a possible D match to TRBD1 (6 bases). Trimming shortened V by 3 bases and J by 4 bases, and 10 bases separated the two germline ends. Germline loops: CDR1 MDHEN, CDR2 SYDVKM. The CDR3 consists of 14 residues. CDR3 in DNA: TGTGCCAGCAGTTTCGGGACATTGGGAAACACCATATATTTT. Its protein is CASSFGTLGNTIYF.